This T cell receptor beta chain was found in a study of cytomegalovirus exposure and HLA in healthy donors. The germline gives CDR1 SQVTM, CDR2 ANQGSEA. CDR3 length: 11 amino acids. Trimming left V 4 bases short and J 7 bases short, with 7 bases between. The PCR ran on 60 Vbeta and 13 Jbeta primers. Only in-frame clones appear in the TCRdb table, and some are missing; sequencing was by immunoSEQ multiplex PCR. This table holds about 200,000 clones, roughly 80% found once. The clonotype originates from a man aged 50 to 60 in good health and CMV-seronegative. Sequencing was carried out using PBMCs. The chain links TRBV29-1 to TRBJ2-2, with D perhaps TRBD2 (6 bases). In nucleotides, the CDR3 is TGCAGCGTTGGGAGGGGCGGGGAGCTGTTTTTT. Its protein is CSVGRGGELFF.